The 17 T cell receptor beta chains given below trace back to one sample, sequenced in a study of radiation and T cells in renal cell carcinoma. As to time point: blood 2 weeks post-SBRT. Regarding treatment: 15 Gy SBRT to primary tumor, nephrectomy 4 weeks later. Sequencing used immunoSEQ multiplex PCR; TCRdb keeps in-frame clones, though not all of them. This sample carries about 120,000 clones, approximately 85% of them seen once, and the ten largest clones take 4.5% to 7%. This material consisted of blood, taken from a patient whose treatment included radiotherapy and nephrectomy. These receptors were taken from a man between 50 and 59 years old with renal cell carcinoma.

By share of the sample, this clone is medium-sized. The V and J genes are TRBV2 and TRBJ1-2; D not resolved. The germline V gene encodes CDR1 SNHLY and CDR2 FYNNEI. V lost 3 bases and J 5 bases, leaving 10 bases between the germline ends. The CDR3 loop spans 13 amino acids. This chain's CDR3 is CASSDAAGYGYTF. In DNA, the CDR3 is TGTGCCAGCAGTGACGCCGCGGGTTATGGCTACACCTTC.

This chain uses TRBV4-1 with TRBJ2-1, with 8 nucleotides matching TRBD2. The trim removed 3 bases at V and 3 bases at J, leaving 7 bases unmatched. From germline, CDR1 is MGHRA and CDR2 YSYEKL. This CDR3 contains 16 residues. The CDR3 spells CASSQPGTSGYNEQFF. Here the CDR3 DNA reads TGCGCCAGCAGCCAGCCCGGGACTAGTGGCTACAATGAGCAGTTCTTC.

This rearrangement joins TRBV7-2 to TRBJ2-3, with D perhaps matching TRBD1 or TRBD2 (6 bases each). The CDR3 has 19 amino acids. The germline V gene encodes CDR1 SGHTA and CDR2 FQGNSA. V gave up 1 base and J gave up 4 bases, with 24 bases separating them. Here the CDR3 DNA reads TGTGCCAGCAGCTTAGGACAATCTACGGGGGCGTGGTACGCAGATACGCAGTATTTT. It yields the protein CASSLGQSTGAWYADTQYF.

CDR3 coding DNA: TGTGCCAGCAGCGACGCCGGGACTAGCGTATCGGAGACCCAGTACTTC. Its protein is CASSDAGTSVSETQYF. J is TRBJ2-5 and V is TRBV5-5; TRBD2 matches 10 bases. The CDR3 sequence is 16 residues long. CDR1 SGHKS and CDR2 YYEKEE come from the germline V gene (reference sequence). V dropped 4 bases and J dropped 5; count of bases not matched to a gene: 11.

The chain couples TRBV6-5 to TRBJ2-2; 11 bases are shared with TRBD1. V gave up 7 bases and J gave up 5 bases; unmatched junction bases: 6. This CDR3 has 15 residues. Germline V lookup: CDR1 MNHEY, CDR2 SVGAGI. The CDR3 DNA reads as TGTGCCAGCACCAAGCGGGACAGGGGGACCGGGGAGCTGTTTTTT. This sequence encodes CASTKRDRGTGELFF.

The chain recombines TRBV5-1 with TRBJ2-2; 8 bases match TRBD2. The CDR3 consists of 16 residues. Germline V CDR1 and CDR2: SGHRS, YFSETQ. Germline trimming cut 2 bases from V and 2 bases from J; bases unmatched to any gene: 5. The CDR3 sequence: CASSFSGTSNTGELFF. The CDR3 coding sequence is TGCGCCAGCAGCTTCTCCGGGACTAGTAACACCGGGGAGCTGTTTTTT. Full variable domain (missing parts from reference TRBV5-1 and TRBJ2-2): KAGVTQTPRYLIKTRGQQVTLSCSPISGHRSVSWYQQTPGQGLQFLFEYFSETQRNKGNFPGRFSGRQFSNSRSEMNVSTLELGDSALYLCASSFSGTSNTGELFFGEGSRLTVL.

This chain connects TRBV4-1 to TRBJ1-1, with D unresolved. Trimming removed 5 bases at V and 1 base at J, with 8 bases between. Germline CDR1 and CDR2: MGHRA and YSYEKL. The CDR3 runs to 13 residues. The CDR3 sequence: CASSYQRNTEAFF. The CDR3, as DNA: TGCGCCAGCAGCTATCAGCGGAACACTGAAGCTTTCTTT.

The chain employs TRBV5-1 and TRBJ2-1, with D perhaps matching TRBD1 (5 bases). V was cut by 2 bases and J by 9 bases, with 15 bases left in between. Germline CDR1 is SGHRS and CDR2 is YFSETQ. The CDR3 covers 14 residues. In DNA form, the CDR3 reads TGCGCCAGCAGCTTTACAGGTGGTCGGGTTGAGCAGTTCTTC. Translation gives CASSFTGGRVEQFF.

This chain joins TRBV6-1 and TRBJ2-7; weak D call: TRBD2 (7 bases). The CDR3 is 15 amino acids. Germline CDR1 reads MNHNS; CDR2 reads SASEGT. The V and J ends lost 7 bases and 5 bases respectively, with 21 bases between them. The CDR3 DNA follows: TGTGCCAGCACCTCCCTAGGGGGGGCCTTCAACGAGCAGTACTTC. This sequence encodes CASTSLGGAFNEQYF.

The chain uses TRBV7-6 and TRBJ2-7; D remains unclear. The CDR3 contains 14 residues. Germline V gives CDR1 SGHVS, CDR2 FNYEAQ. V was pared by 2 bases and J by 2 bases, with 10 bases between. Here the CDR3 reads CASSLNTLAYEQYF. The CDR3 DNA reads as TGTGCCAGCAGCTTAAACACCTTAGCCTACGAGCAGTACTTC.

This rearrangement joins TRBV5-4 to TRBJ1-2; possibly TRBD1 for D (5 bases). V was shortened by 6 bases and J by 4 bases, with 22 bases between the two germline ends. This CDR3 has 16 amino acids. The germline V gene encodes CDR1 SGHNT and CDR2 YYREEE (reference sequence). CDR3: CASTPYLGGGPYGYTF. Here the CDR3 DNA reads TGTGCCAGCACCCCTTATCTGGGGGGGGGTCCCTATGGCTACACCTTC. Drawing the rest from reference TRBV5-4 and TRBJ1-2, the complete variable domain is ETGVTQSPTHLIKTRGQQVTLRCSSQSGHNTVSWYQQALGQGPQFIFQYYREEENGRGNFPPRFSGLQFPNYSSELNVNALELDDSALYLCASTPYLGGGPYGYTFGSGTRLTVV.

V gene TRBV6-1 combines with J gene TRBJ1-2; TRBD1 matches 7 bases. Trimming took 10 bases from V and 2 from J; bases not matched to a gene: 10. Germline lookup yields CDR1 MNHNS and CDR2 SASEGT. CDR3 size: 14 residues. Here the CDR3 reads CATNSGTANYGYTF. The CDR3 DNA reads as TGTGCCACCAACTCCGGGACAGCAAACTATGGCTACACCTTC.

The chain couples TRBV4-1 to TRBJ2-1; D remains unclear. Looked up from germline, CDR1 is MGHRA and CDR2 is YSYEKL. The CDR3 extends over 13 amino acids. V was trimmed by 5 bases and J by 7 bases, leaving 12 bases between them. CDR3 bases: TGCGCCAGCAGCATCCGCGGATGGAATGAGCAGTTCTTC. It encodes CASSIRGWNEQFF.

The chain carries TRBV9 and TRBJ1-5; tentative D call: TRBD1 (6 bases). The CDR3 runs to 15 residues. Trimming removed 4 bases at V and 4 bases at J, with 15 bases between. Looked up from germline, CDR1 is SGDLS and CDR2 is YYNGEE. CDR3: CASSPLSRGNQPQHF. The CDR3 bases are TGTGCCAGCAGCCCACTTTCGAGGGGGAATCAGCCCCAGCATTTT.

J is TRBJ1-6 and V is TRBV5-5; maybe TRBD1 (6 bases). The CDR3 is 17 residues long. Germline lookup yields CDR1 SGHKS and CDR2 YYEKEE (reference sequence). V shed 0 bases and J shed 8 bases, with 18 bases lying between them. The CDR3 loop reads CASSLVGGAAPYSPLHF. In DNA form, the CDR3 reads TGTGCCAGCAGCTTGGTTGGGGGGGCAGCGCCCTATTCACCCCTCCACTTT.

This chain connects TRBV4-2 to TRBJ1-5; maybe TRBD1 (5 bases). The CDR3 spans 16 residues. The ends were cut back, 0 bases at V and 6 bases at J, with 15 bases in the middle. The germline gives CDR1 LGHNA, CDR2 YNFKEQ. The CDR3 is CASSQDRRQSGQPQHF. The CDR3 DNA sequence: TGTGCCAGCAGCCAAGATCGGAGACAGTCTGGTCAGCCCCAGCATTTT.

This sequence joins TRBV18 and TRBJ1-6, with D tentatively TRBD1 (5 bases). Trimming removed 6 bases from V and 7 bases from J, with 19 bases in between. Germline CDR1 and CDR2: KGHSH and LQKENI. CDR3 length equals 16 residues. The CDR3 spells CASSPSRRGDNSPLHF. The CDR3 nucleotides read TGTGCCAGCTCGCCATCCCGAAGGGGAGACAATTCACCCCTCCACTTT.